The following is a T cell receptor (beta chain) sequence with its context. The junction departs from germline at one end; a sequencing error may be responsible. From germline, CDR1 is MNHEY and CDR2 SVGAGI. This CDR3 has 16 amino acids. The data belong to a study of blood T cell repertoires in COVID-19. Clones were sequenced by immunoSEQ multiplex PCR, and TCRdb holds only the in-frame ones, with some missing. This sample has about 230,000 clones; approximately 87% occur once, and the top ten carry just over 2.5%. The origin of this receptor is a woman in her seventies with active or convalescent COVID-19. V and J are TRBV6-5 and TRBJ1-3; TRBD1 matches 9 bases. The sequenced material came from peripheral blood. CDR3 DNA sequence: TGTGCCAGCATTTACAGGGGGCCGTACTCTGGAAACACCATATATTTT. Translation gives CASIYRGPYSGNTIYF.